Shown below are 32 T cell receptor beta chains from a single sample sequenced in a study of beta chain features in type 1 diabetes. Findings and caveats of the study: Moderately but significantly shorter TCRB CDR3s were found in Type 1 diabetes patients in all four CD4+ subsets.

Reverse transcribing all isolated RNA meant expressed TCRB transcripts were sequenced. Clones were read by immunoSEQ multiplex PCR, and TCRdb kept only the in-frame ones, dropping some. The table has under 400,000 clones, 10% to 15% seen once. What these receptors recognize is not known. Sequenced input: naive CD4+ T cells from blood. These receptors were obtained from a young woman with type 1 diabetes.

The V and J genes are TRBV10-3 and TRBJ2-5; D gene ambiguous. The germline gives CDR1 ENHRY, CDR2 SYGVKD. The CDR3 is 11 residues long. V lost 6 bases, J lost 5 bases, and 7 bases lay in between. The chain's CDR3 is CAISSGETQYF. The CDR3 DNA reads as TGTGCCATCAGCTCCGGGGAGACCCAGTACTTC.

This clone was detected only a few times. As DNA, the CDR3 is TGTGCCAGCTCTGACTCCTCCTATGGCTACACCTTC. Its protein product is CASSDSSYGYTF. The chain combines TRBV6-5 with TRBJ1-2; no clear D. The length of the CDR3 is 12 residues. V lost 8 bases to trimming and J lost 4 bases, with 11 bases between them. Germline V CDR1 and CDR2: MNHEY, SVGAGI.

This clone turned up a few times. CDR3 in DNA: TGCAGCGTTACTGAGAAATCCTACGAGCAGTACTTC. This codes for CSVTEKSYEQYF. The J gene is TRBJ2-7, the V gene TRBV29-1; D is undetermined. V dropped 5 bases and J dropped 1 base, with 9 bases sitting between them. The CDR3 runs 12 residues. CDR1 is SQVTM and CDR2 is ANQGSEA in the germline V gene.

There are a few counts of this clone. The sample has other DNA sequences that encode this CDR3 too. The gene calls are TRBV5-1 and TRBJ1-4; 9 positions match TRBD1. CDR3 length: 14 amino acids. Germline loops: CDR1 SGHRS, CDR2 YFSETQ. Trimming at V came to 3 bases and at J to 4 bases, leaving 1 base not matched to a gene. CDR3 coding DNA: TGCGCCAGCAGCTCGGGACAGGGTAATGAAAAACTGTTTTTT. This translates into CASSSGQGNEKLFF.

This chain joins TRBV7-9 and TRBJ1-2, with D uncertain. In germline, CDR1 is SEHNR, CDR2 FQNEAQ (reference sequence). The CDR3 has 14 amino acids. V was clipped by 1 base and J by 4 bases, with 10 bases between them. In nucleotides, the CDR3 is TGTGCCAGCAGCTTAGTAATTGGGAGCTATGGCTACACCTTC. This gives the protein CASSLVIGSYGYTF.

The J gene is TRBJ2-7, the V gene TRBV5-6, with a tentative D call TRBD1 (5 bases). Germline assignment: CDR1 SGHDT and CDR2 YYEEEE. The CDR3 extends over 16 amino acids. V lost 4 bases to trimming and J lost 5 bases, with 22 bases between them. CDR3 in amino acids: CASSNRAGQGADEQYF. CDR3 nucleotides: TGTGCCAGCAGCAATCGCGCAGGCCAGGGCGCGGACGAGCAGTACTTC.

This chain joins TRBV29-1 and TRBJ2-7; a weak D match, TRBD2 (6 bases). CDR3 length: 14 amino acids. V lost 2 bases and J lost 2, with 13 bases in between. The germline gives CDR1 SQVTM, CDR2 ANQGSEA. For the CDR3, the DNA is TGCAGCGTTGAACTCTGGGGGGACCCCTACGAGCAGTACTTC. Its translation is CSVELWGDPYEQYF.

This clone was counted only a few times. The V gene is TRBV28, the J gene TRBJ2-1; 8 nucleotides line up with TRBD1. Germline CDR1 MDHEN, CDR2 SYDVKM. CDR3 length: 14 residues. V shed 1 base and J 9 bases; nucleotides not matched to a gene: 5. The CDR3 bases are TGTGCCAGCAGTTTATTGCAGGGGGCGGGTGAGCAGTTCTTC. Encoded protein: CASSLLQGAGEQFF.

The genes are TRBV18 and TRBJ2-5; D is possibly TRBD2 (5 bases). V was shortened by 0 bases and J by 6 bases, with 14 bases between the two germline ends. Germline CDR1 is KGHSH and CDR2 is LQKENI. This CDR3 is built from 15 residues. CDR3 nucleotides: TGTGCCAGCTCACCACCCTATACTAGGCTGAAGACCCAGTACTTC. Its protein is CASSPPYTRLKTQYF.

V and J are TRBV5-8 and TRBJ1-1, with D uncertain. V lost 1 base, J lost 3 bases, and 10 bases lay in between. CDR3 length equals 14 residues. CDR1 is SGHTS and CDR2 is YDEGEE in the germline V gene. CDR3 region: CASSLIRDDTEAFF. The DNA for the CDR3 is TGTGCCAGCAGCTTGATCCGGGATGACACTGAAGCTTTCTTT. The full variable domain, rest sourced from reference TRBV5-8 and TRBJ1-1, is EAGVTQSPTHLIKTRGQQATLRCSPISGHTSVYWYQQALGLGLQFLLWYDEGEERNRGNFPPRFSGRQFPNYSSELNVNALELEDSALYLCASSLIRDDTEAFFGQGTRLTVV.

This clone was found a few times. The V call is TRBV7-2, the J call TRBJ1-5, with D hard to call. Germline assignment: CDR1 SGHTA and CDR2 FQGNSA. Deletions cut 1 base from V and 5 bases from J, with 6 bases between. There are 13 residues in the CDR3. The CDR3 nucleotides are TGTGCCAGCAGCTTAGGTCGGTATCAGCCCCAGCATTTT. Translation gives CASSLGRYQPQHF.

Concerning this clone itself: Other nucleotide sequences from this sample produce the same CDR3. V usage is TRBV7-2 and J usage is TRBJ2-3; D uncertain. Germline V CDR1 and CDR2: SGHTA, FQGNSA. With 2 bases removed from V and 2 bases from J, the gap between germline ends came to 2 bases. The CDR3 consists of 12 residues. The CDR3 coding sequence is TGTGCCAGCAGCTTATACACAGATACGCAGTATTTT. Amino acids: CASSLYTDTQYF.

The rearrangement links TRBV19 to TRBJ2-1; TRBD1 matches 9 bases. J lost 6 bases, V lost 6 bases, and 3 bases had no gene match. This CDR3 comprises 13 residues. Germline V gives CDR1 LNHDA, CDR2 SQIVND (reference sequence). DNA for the CDR3: TGTGCCAGTAGAGGACAGGGGTTCAATGAGCAGTTCTTC. This sequence encodes CASRGQGFNEQFF.

This clone showed up just a few times. The chain combines TRBV30 with TRBJ1-2; no clear D. Trimming stripped 0 bases from V and 6 bases from J, with 17 bases between. This CDR3 comprises 15 residues. Germline assignment: CDR1 GTSNPN and CDR2 SVGIG (reference sequence). The CDR3 coding sequence is TGTGCCTGGAGTGTACTAGTCACGGCGAAAGATGGCTACACCTTC. Protein: CAWSVLVTAKDGYTF.

This clone showed up just a few times. V is TRBV29-1 and J is TRBJ1-2, with 9 nucleotides matching TRBD1. Germline V gene lookup returns CDR1 SQVTM and CDR2 ANQGSEA. Unmatched junction bases numbered 10, after V lost 4 bases and J lost 4 bases. The CDR3 contains 15 residues. The CDR3 sequence is CSVAATGTGPYGYTF. CDR3 DNA sequence: TGCAGCGTTGCGGCGACAGGGACAGGGCCCTATGGCTACACCTTC.

The rearrangement links TRBV29-1 to TRBJ1-1, with a weak D call TRBD1 (5 bases). CDR1 is SQVTM and CDR2 is ANQGSEA in the germline V gene. This CDR3 has 14 residues. V lost 2 bases, J lost 1 base, and 11 bases lay in between. The CDR3 bases are TGCAGCGTTGAATTATCAGGGAAGAACACTGAAGCTTTCTTT. As protein: CSVELSGKNTEAFF.

The rearrangement joins TRBV16 to TRBJ2-1; possibly TRBD2 for D (6 bases). This CDR3 has 16 amino acids. Germline V gives CDR1 KGHSY, CDR2 FQNENV. Trimming left V 2 bases short and J 1 base short, with 12 bases between. The CDR3, as DNA: TGTGCCAGCAGCCAAAGCATAGGAGGGTCCTACAATGAGCAGTTCTTC. Translated: CASSQSIGGSYNEQFF.

This clone was recorded a few times. V usage is TRBV7-6 and J usage is TRBJ2-4; no reliable D call. In germline, CDR1 is SGHVS, CDR2 FNYEAQ. Deletions cut 5 bases from V and 2 bases from J, with 16 bases between. The CDR3 has 16 amino acids. In DNA form, the CDR3 reads TGTGCCAGCAGCCCCCTGTCCGGCGGTCCCAAAAACATTCAGTACTTC. Translation: CASSPLSGGPKNIQYF.

The sample holds a few counts of this clone. The chain couples TRBV5-1 to TRBJ2-2; 8 bases map to TRBD1. V shed 4 bases, J shed 6 bases, and the junction held 8 bases outside the gene matches. This CDR3 has 15 amino acids. Germline V CDR1 and CDR2: SGHRS, YFSETQ. Here the CDR3 reads CASSIDRGASGELFF. In DNA, the CDR3 is TGCGCCAGCAGCATCGACAGGGGAGCATCCGGGGAGCTGTTTTTT.

The J gene is TRBJ2-7, the V gene TRBV5-1, with TRBD1 matching over 7 bases. J gave up 1 base and V 7 bases, and 5 bases lay outside the gene matches. CDR1 and CDR2 (germline): SGHRS, YFSETQ. The CDR3 runs 13 residues. For the CDR3, the DNA is TGCGCCAGCGCGACAGGGTCATCCTACGAGCAGTACTTC. Encoded protein: CASATGSSYEQYF.

This rearrangement joins TRBV4-1 to TRBJ1-1; D is unresolved. V lost 5 bases, J lost 8 bases, and 15 bases lay in between. The V gene's germline CDR1 is MGHRA and CDR2 YSYEKL. The CDR3 is made up of 13 amino acids. The CDR3 nucleotides read TGCGCCAGCAGCGGAGAGGTATATTTGGAAGCTTTCTTT. This codes for CASSGEVYLEAFF.

The V gene is TRBV5-4, the J gene TRBJ2-1; 14 bases are a match to TRBD2. The junction had 8 bases not matched to a gene; V was cut back by 4 bases and J by 8 bases. The CDR3 is 16 amino acids. CDR1 is SGHNT and CDR2 is YYREEE in the germline V gene (reference sequence). CDR3 in DNA: TGTGCCAGCAGCCTCGGGGGACTAGCGGGAGTATATGAGCAGTTCTTC. Encoded protein: CASSLGGLAGVYEQFF.

This clone was counted between two and nine times. The rearrangement joins TRBV7-9 to TRBJ2-7; 9 bases align to TRBD1. Germline V gene lookup returns CDR1 SEHNR and CDR2 FQNEAQ (reference sequence). The CDR3 runs 14 residues. V lost 5 bases to trimming and J lost 4 bases; unmatched junction nucleotides: 6. In nucleotides, the CDR3 is TGTGCCAGCAGCCCCGGGACAGGGCAGTACGAGCAGTACTTC. Protein product: CASSPGTGQYEQYF.

V and J are TRBV7-2 and TRBJ2-7; 13 positions match TRBD2. The trim removed 6 bases at V and 6 bases at J, leaving 8 bases unmatched. Germline assignment: CDR1 SGHTA and CDR2 FQGNSA. The CDR3 runs 15 residues. This chain's CDR3 is CASRSPTSGRSEQYF. In DNA, the CDR3 is TGTGCCAGCAGGAGTCCGACTAGCGGGAGGTCCGAGCAGTACTTC.

The sample holds a few counts of this clone. This chain connects TRBV2 to TRBJ2-3, with 7 positions matching TRBD2. Germline assignment: CDR1 SNHLY and CDR2 FYNNEI. This CDR3 spans 14 amino acids. Trimming at V came to 3 bases and at J to 5 bases, leaving 5 bases not matched to a gene. Written as DNA, the CDR3 is TGTGCCAGCAGTGAGACGGGAGGACAAGATACGCAGTATTTT. Its protein is CASSETGGQDTQYF.

There are a few counts of this clone. The gene calls are TRBV18 and TRBJ1-2; TRBD1 matches 7 bases. The junction had 9 bases not matched to a gene; V was cut back by 6 bases and J by 8 bases. The length of the CDR3 is 13 residues. Germline V gene sequence: CDR1 KGHSH, CDR2 LQKENI. The CDR3 sequence: CASSPDRDGGYTF. DNA for the CDR3: TGTGCCAGCTCCCCTGACAGGGACGGCGGCTACACCTTC.

This clone turned up a few times. The CDR3 sequence is CAWSVLGSGANVLTF. CDR3 bases: TGTGCCTGGAGTGTACTTGGCTCTGGGGCCAACGTCCTGACTTTC. This sequence joins TRBV30 and TRBJ2-6; D ambiguous. CDR3 size: 15 residues. Germline V gives CDR1 GTSNPN, CDR2 SVGIG (reference sequence). Trimming cost V 0 bases and J 0 bases, with 6 bases left between them. Together with reference TRBV30 and TRBJ2-6, the CDR3 gives the full variable domain: SQTIHQWPATLVQPVGSPLSLECTVEGTSNPNLYWYRQAAGRGLQLLFYSVGIGQISSEVPQNLSASRPQDRQFILSSKKLLLSDSGFYLCAWSVLGSGANVLTFGAGSRLTVL.

In this sample, this clone turned up a few times. The chain recombines TRBV9 with TRBJ1-1, with 8 bases identical to TRBD1. Germline CDR1 reads SGDLS; CDR2 reads YYNGEE. V dropped 4 bases and J dropped 3; count of bases not matched to a gene: 14. The length of the CDR3 is 17 residues. The chain's CDR3 is CASSPKWGTGRDTEAFF. CDR3 bases: TGTGCCAGCAGCCCAAAGTGGGGGACAGGCCGGGACACTGAAGCTTTCTTT.

This clone was detected only a few times. This chain joins TRBV27 and TRBJ1-2; D not certain. Per the germline V gene, CDR1 is MNHEY and CDR2 is SMNVEV (reference sequence). The CDR3 has 12 amino acids. With 2 bases removed from V and 8 bases from J, the gap between germline ends came to 9 bases. The CDR3 DNA reads as TGTGCCAGCAGTTTAGAGGGTGGAGGCTACACCTTC. Translation: CASSLEGGGYTF.

This sequence joins TRBV5-1 and TRBJ2-1; TRBD2 agrees at 7 bases. In germline, CDR1 is SGHRS, CDR2 YFSETQ. With V trimmed by 4 bases and J by 6 bases, 4 bases remained unmatched. This CDR3 has 13 residues. CDR3 amino acids: CASSMGGGNEQFF. The CDR3 DNA reads TGCGCCAGCAGCATGGGGGGGGGCAATGAGCAGTTCTTC.

There are a few counts of this clone. The chain has TRBV19 and TRBJ2-1, with D perhaps TRBD2 (5 bases). Germline V CDR1 and CDR2: LNHDA, SQIVND (reference sequence). The CDR3 runs to 14 residues. Between the trimmed V and J ends, which lost 5 bases and 4 bases, there was a span of 12 bases. CDR3 sequence reads: CASSWTSAYNEQFF. The CDR3 coding sequence is TGTGCCAGTAGTTGGACTTCCGCGTACAATGAGCAGTTCTTC.

This clone was detected a few times. The chain links TRBV11-2 to TRBJ2-5; the match to TRBD2 covers 10 bases. This CDR3 is built from 16 residues. Germline CDR1 reads SGHAT; CDR2 reads FQNNGV. After removal of 6 bases from V and 2 bases from J, the junction contained 9 bases not matched to a gene. This chain's CDR3 is CASSRRAGGFQETQYF. The CDR3 bases are TGTGCCAGCAGTCGCCGAGCGGGGGGGTTTCAAGAGACCCAGTACTTC.